The entry below describes one TCR beta chain. Its antigen is as yet unknown. Generated by immunoSEQ multiplex PCR, the TCRdb table keeps only in-frame clones and is missing some. The sample has 90,000 to 150,000 clones; about 86% are singletons. The data derive from a study of T cell responses to AZD1222 COVID-19 vaccine. The germline gives CDR1 SGHRS, CDR2 YFSETQ. This CDR3 has 15 residues. Trimming took 4 bases from V and 0 from J, leaving 14 bases between them. Study-level points and caveats: At baseline, seropositivity was found in only a handful of AZD1222 recipients. Variant regions that are unmutated are reportedly the target of nearly half of spike-specific TCRs.

The V and J genes are TRBV5-1 and TRBJ2-7, with TRBD1 as a possible D gene (6 bases). The TCR was taken from an adult who received the AZD1222 COVID-19 vaccine. The sequences come from peripheral blood, collected 28 days after the second AZD1222 dose. CDR3 nucleotide sequence: TGCGCCAGCAGCCCAGGGGCCAGGAGCTCCTACGAGCAGTACTTC. Translated, it gives CASSPGARSSYEQYF.